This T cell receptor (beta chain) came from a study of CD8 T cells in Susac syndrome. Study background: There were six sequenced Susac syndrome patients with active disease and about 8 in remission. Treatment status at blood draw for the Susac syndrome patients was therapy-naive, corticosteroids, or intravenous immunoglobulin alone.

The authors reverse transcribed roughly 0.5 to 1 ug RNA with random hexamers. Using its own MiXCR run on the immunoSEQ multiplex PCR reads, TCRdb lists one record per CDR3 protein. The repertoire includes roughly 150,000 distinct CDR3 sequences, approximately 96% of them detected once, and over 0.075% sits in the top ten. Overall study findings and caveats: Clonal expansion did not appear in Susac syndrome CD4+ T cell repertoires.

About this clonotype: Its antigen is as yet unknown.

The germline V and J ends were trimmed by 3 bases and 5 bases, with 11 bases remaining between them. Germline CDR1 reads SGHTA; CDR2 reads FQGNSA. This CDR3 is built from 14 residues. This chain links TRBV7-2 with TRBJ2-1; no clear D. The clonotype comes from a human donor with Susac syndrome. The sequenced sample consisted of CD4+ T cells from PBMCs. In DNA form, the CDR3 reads TGTGCCAGCAGCTTTTACATCCTGAACAATGAGCAGTTCTTC. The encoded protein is CASSFYILNNEQFF. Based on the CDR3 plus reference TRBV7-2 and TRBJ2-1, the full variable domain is GAGVSQSPSNKVTEKGKDVELRCDPISGHTALYWYRQSLGQGLEFLIYFQGNSAPDKSGLPSDRFSAERTGGSVSTLTIQRTQQEDSAVYLCASSFYILNNEQFFGPGTRLTVL.